This TCR beta chain was identified during a study of cytomegalovirus exposure and HLA in healthy donors. The CDR3 sequence is 15 residues long. CDR1 and CDR2 (germline): SGHRS, YFSETQ. Deletions cut 6 bases from V and 0 bases from J, with 15 bases between. Researchers ran the PCR with 60 Vbeta and 13 Jbeta primers. Produced via immunoSEQ multiplex PCR; TCRdb's table is partial and in-frame only. The sample carries over 100,000 clones, 75% to 85% recorded once. The receptor's source is a female donor in good health and CMV-seropositive. The sample consisted of PBMCs. This chain connects TRBV5-1 to TRBJ1-1; D remains ambiguous. The CDR3 spells CASNSGDVVNTEAFF. The CDR3 DNA reads as TGCGCCAGCAATTCCGGAGATGTGGTGAACACTGAAGCTTTCTTT.